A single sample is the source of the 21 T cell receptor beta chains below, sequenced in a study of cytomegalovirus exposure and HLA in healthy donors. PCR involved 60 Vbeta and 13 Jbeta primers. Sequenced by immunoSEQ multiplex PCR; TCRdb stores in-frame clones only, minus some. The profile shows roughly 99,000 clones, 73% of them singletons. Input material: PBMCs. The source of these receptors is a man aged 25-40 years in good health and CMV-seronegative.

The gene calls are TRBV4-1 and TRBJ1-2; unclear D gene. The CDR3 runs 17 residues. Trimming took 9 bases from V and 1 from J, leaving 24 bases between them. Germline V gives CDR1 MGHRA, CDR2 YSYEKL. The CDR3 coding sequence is TGCGCCAGTAACCGATCCGGGAGGCAGTCCCTTAACTATGGCTACACCTTC. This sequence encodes CASNRSGRQSLNYGYTF.

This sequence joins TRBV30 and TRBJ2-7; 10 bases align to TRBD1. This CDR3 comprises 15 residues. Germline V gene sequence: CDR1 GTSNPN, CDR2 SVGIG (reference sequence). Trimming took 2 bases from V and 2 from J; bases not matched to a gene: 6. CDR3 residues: CAWSIKTGGPYEQYF. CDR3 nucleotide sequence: TGTGCCTGGAGTATAAAGACAGGGGGCCCCTACGAGCAGTACTTC.

Here the CDR3 reads CASSPGTTVHEQYF. The CDR3 DNA reads TGCGCCAGCAGCCCCGGGACTACAGTCCACGAGCAGTACTTC. The chain couples TRBV5-1 to TRBJ2-7; 7 nucleotides match TRBD2. Germline V gives CDR1 SGHRS, CDR2 YFSETQ. This CDR3 contains 14 residues. The V gene end was trimmed by 4 bases and the J gene end by 5 bases; junction bases not matched to a gene: 9.

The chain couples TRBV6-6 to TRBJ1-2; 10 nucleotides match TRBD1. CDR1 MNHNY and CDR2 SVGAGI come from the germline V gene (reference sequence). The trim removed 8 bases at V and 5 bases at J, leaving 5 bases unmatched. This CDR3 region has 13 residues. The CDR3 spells CASRDRGNYGYTF. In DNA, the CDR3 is TGTGCCAGCCGGGACAGGGGTAATTATGGCTACACCTTC.

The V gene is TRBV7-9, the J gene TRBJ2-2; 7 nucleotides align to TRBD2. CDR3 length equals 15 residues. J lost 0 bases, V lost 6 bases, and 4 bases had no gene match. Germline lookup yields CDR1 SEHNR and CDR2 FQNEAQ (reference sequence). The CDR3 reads CASRLLAANTGELFF. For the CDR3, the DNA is TGTGCCAGCAGACTTCTAGCGGCGAACACCGGGGAGCTGTTTTTT.

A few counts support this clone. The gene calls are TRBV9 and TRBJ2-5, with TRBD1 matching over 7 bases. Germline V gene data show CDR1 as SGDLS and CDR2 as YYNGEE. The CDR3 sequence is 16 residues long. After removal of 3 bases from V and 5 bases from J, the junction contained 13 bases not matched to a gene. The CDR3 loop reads CASSARTGTNRETQYF. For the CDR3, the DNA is TGTGCCAGCAGCGCCCGGACAGGAACGAATCGGGAGACCCAGTACTTC. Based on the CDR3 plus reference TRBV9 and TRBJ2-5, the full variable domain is DSGVTQTPKHLITATGQRVTLRCSPRSGDLSVYWYQQSLDQGLQFLIQYYNGEERAKGNILERFSAQQFPDLHSELNLSSLELGDSALYFCASSARTGTNRETQYFGPGTRLLVL.

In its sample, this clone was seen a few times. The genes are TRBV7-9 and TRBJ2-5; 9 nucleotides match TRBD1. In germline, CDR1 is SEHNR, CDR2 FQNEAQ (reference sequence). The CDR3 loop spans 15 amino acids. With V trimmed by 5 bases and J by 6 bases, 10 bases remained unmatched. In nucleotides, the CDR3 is TGTGCCAGCAGCCAAAAGACAGGGGGAGGAAAGACCCAGTACTTC. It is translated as CASSQKTGGGKTQYF.

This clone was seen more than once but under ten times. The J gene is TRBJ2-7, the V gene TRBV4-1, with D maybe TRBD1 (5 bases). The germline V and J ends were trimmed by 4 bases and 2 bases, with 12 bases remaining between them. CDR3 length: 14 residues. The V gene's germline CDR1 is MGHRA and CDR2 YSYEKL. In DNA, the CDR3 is TGCGCCAGCAGCCCGCTGACAGAGCCCTACGAGCAGTACTTC. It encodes CASSPLTEPYEQYF.

CDR3 sequence (DNA): TGTGCCAGCAGGGCCCCCTCGAACTATGGCTACACCTTC. This encodes CASRAPSNYGYTF. V and J are TRBV2 and TRBJ1-2; D uncertain. This CDR3 region has 13 residues. Germline V gives CDR1 SNHLY, CDR2 FYNNEI. Trimming removed 6 bases at V and 2 bases at J, with 10 bases between.

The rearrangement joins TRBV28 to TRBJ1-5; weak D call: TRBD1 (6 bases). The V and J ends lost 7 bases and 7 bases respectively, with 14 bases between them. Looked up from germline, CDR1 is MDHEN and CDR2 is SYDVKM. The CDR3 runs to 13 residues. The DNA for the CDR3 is TGTGCCAGCACTAAACAGGGAACACAGCCCCAGCATTTT. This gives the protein CASTKQGTQPQHF.

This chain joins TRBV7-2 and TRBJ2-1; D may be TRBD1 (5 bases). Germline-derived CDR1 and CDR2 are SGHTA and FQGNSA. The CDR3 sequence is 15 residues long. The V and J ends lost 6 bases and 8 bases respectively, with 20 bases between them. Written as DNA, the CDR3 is TGTGCCAGCAGTTATGGACACCTCAACCTCCATGAGCAGTTCTTC. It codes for CASSYGHLNLHEQFF.

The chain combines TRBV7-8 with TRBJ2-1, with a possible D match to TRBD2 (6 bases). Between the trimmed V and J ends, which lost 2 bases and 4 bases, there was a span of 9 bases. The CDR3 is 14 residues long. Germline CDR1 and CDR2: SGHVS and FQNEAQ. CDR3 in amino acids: CASSLSGRYNEQFF. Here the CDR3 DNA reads TGTGCCAGCAGCTTATCGGGGAGGTACAATGAGCAGTTCTTC.

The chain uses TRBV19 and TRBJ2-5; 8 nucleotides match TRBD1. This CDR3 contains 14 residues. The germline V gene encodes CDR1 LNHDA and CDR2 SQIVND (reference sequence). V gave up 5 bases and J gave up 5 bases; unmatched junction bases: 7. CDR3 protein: CASSRQGKEETQYF. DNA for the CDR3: TGTGCCAGTAGTCGACAGGGGAAGGAGGAGACCCAGTACTTC.

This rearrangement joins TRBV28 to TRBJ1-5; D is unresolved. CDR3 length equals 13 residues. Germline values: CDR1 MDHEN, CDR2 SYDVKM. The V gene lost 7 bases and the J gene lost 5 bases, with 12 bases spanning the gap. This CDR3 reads CASIWAPDQPQHF. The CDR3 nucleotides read TGTGCCAGCATCTGGGCGCCGGATCAGCCCCAGCATTTT. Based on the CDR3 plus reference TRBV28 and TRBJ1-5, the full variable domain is DVKVTQSSRYLVKRTGEKVFLECVQDMDHENMFWYRQDPGLGLRLIYFSYDVKMKEKGDIPEGYSVSREKKERFSLILESASTNQTSMYLCASIWAPDQPQHFGDGTRLSIL.

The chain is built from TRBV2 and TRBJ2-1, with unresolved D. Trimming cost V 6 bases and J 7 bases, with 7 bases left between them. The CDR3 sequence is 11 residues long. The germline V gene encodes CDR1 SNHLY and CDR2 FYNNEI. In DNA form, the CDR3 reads TGTGCCAGCAGCAATGCGAATGAGCAGTTCTTC. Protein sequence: CASSNANEQFF.

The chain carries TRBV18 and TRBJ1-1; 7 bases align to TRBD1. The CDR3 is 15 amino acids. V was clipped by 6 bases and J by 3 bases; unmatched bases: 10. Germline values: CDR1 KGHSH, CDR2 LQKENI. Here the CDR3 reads CASSPVKTGYTEAFF. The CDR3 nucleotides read TGTGCCAGCTCCCCCGTCAAGACAGGGTACACTGAAGCTTTCTTT.

CDR3 DNA: TGTGCCATCAGTGTAGCGGGAGTAGGCACAGATACGCAGTATTTT. It yields the protein CAISVAGVGTDTQYF. The rearrangement uses TRBV10-3 and TRBJ2-3, with 9 bases identical to TRBD2. V lost 4 bases and J lost 1; bases outside the gene matches: 3. The germline gives CDR1 ENHRY, CDR2 SYGVKD. CDR3 length: 15 residues.

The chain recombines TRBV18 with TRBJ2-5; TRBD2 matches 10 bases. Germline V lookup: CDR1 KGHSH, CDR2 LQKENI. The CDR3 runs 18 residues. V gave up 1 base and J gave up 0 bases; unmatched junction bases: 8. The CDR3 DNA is TGTGCCAGCTCACCACGGGCTAGCGGGAGAGTCAACCAAGAGACCCAGTACTTC. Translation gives CASSPRASGRVNQETQYF. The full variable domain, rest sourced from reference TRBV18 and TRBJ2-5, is NAGVMQNPRHLVRRRGQEARLRCSPMKGHSHVYWYRQLPEEGLKFMVYLQKENIIDESGMPKERFSAEFPKEGPSILRIQQVVRGDSAAYFCASSPRASGRVNQETQYFGPGTRLLVL.

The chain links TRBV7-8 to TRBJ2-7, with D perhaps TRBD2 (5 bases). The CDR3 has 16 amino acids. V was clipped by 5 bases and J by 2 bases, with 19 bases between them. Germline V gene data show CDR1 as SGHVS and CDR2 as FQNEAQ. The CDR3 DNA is TGTGCCAGCAGCCCCAGCTGGGTGGGAGACACCTACGAGCAGTACTTC. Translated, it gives CASSPSWVGDTYEQYF.

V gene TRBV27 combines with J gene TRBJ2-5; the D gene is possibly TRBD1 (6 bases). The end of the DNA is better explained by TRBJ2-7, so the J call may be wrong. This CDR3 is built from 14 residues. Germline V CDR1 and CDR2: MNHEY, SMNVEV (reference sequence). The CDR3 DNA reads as TGTGCCAGCAGTCCGCGACAGGTGCCCTACGAGCAGTACTTC. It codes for CASSPRQVPYEQYF.

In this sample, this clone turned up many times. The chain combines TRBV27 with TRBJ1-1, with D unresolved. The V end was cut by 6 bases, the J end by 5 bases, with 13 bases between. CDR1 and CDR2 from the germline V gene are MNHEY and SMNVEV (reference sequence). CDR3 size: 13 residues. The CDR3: CASRAGYSTEAFF. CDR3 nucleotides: TGTGCCAGCAGAGCGGGGTATAGTACTGAAGCTTTCTTT.